This TCR beta chain was sequenced during a study of cytomegalovirus exposure and HLA in healthy donors. Researchers ran the PCR with 60 Vbeta and 13 Jbeta primers. Clones were read by immunoSEQ multiplex PCR, and TCRdb kept only the in-frame ones, dropping some. This table has 150,000 to 200,000 clones, roughly 83% appearing once. Study-wide points: One variant, a missense change in DCLRE1C, was linked in a later analysis to TCR beta V- and J-gene trimming. An analysis that was carried out later associated 15,000 to 20,000 TCR beta sequences with HLA alleles at 0.05 false discovery rate. Earlier analysis looked at TCR beta V segments, and most were productive about 87% or about 30% of the time. Investigators reported 164 TCR beta chains as tied to cytomegalovirus.

Germline V CDR1 and CDR2: MNHEY, SVGAGI. V gave up 4 bases and J gave up 8 bases; unmatched junction bases: 6. The CDR3 is 14 amino acids. This clone showed up just a few times. What it recognizes is unknown. The TCR sequence derives from a woman aged 45-65 years in good health and CMV-seronegative. Sequencing used PBMCs. The V and J genes are TRBV6-5 and TRBJ1-4, with 8 bases fitting TRBD1. The CDR3 bases are TGTGCCAGCAGTTCCCAGGGGGCCCAAGAAAAACTGTTTTTT. Its protein product is CASSSQGAQEKLFF.